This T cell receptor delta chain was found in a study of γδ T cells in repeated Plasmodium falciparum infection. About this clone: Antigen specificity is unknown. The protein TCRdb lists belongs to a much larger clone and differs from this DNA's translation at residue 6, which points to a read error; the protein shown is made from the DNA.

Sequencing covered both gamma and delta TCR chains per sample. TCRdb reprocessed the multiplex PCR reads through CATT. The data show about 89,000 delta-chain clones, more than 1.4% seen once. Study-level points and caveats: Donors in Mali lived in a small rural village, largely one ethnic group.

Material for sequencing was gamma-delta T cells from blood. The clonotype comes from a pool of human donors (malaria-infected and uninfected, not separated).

The CDR3 spells CACDTLGGGYVGYTDKLIF. As DNA, the CDR3 is TGTGCCTGTGACACCTTAGGTGGGGGATACGTGGGGTACACCGATAAACTCATCTTT. V is TRDV2 and J is TRDJ1, with 11 bases lining up with TRDD3. The germline V gene encodes CDR1 GEAIGNYY and CDR2 EKD. Trimming cost V 0 bases and J 0 bases; bases outside gene matches: 11. This CDR3 is 19 amino acids long.